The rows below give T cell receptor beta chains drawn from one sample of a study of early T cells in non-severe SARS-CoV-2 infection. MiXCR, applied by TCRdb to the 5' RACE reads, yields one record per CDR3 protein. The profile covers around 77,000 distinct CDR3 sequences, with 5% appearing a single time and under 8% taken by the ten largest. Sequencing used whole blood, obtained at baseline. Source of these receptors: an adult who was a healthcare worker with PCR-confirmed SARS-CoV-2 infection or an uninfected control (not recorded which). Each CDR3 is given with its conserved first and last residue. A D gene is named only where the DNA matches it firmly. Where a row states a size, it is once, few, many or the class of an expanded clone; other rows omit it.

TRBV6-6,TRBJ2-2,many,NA,CASGTPIEAGELFF,TGTGCCTCCGGGACACCCATCGAGGCCGGGGAGCTGTTTTTT
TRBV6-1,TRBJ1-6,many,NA,CASSEARGAASPLHF,TGTGCCAGCAGTGAAGCGCGGGGGGCGGCTTCACCCCTCCACTTT
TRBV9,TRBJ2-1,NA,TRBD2,CASRAPKAGGRNEQFF,TGTGCCAGCAGGGCCCCCAAGGCGGGAGGCCGGAATGAGCAGTTCTTC
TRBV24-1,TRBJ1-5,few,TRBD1,CATSDSRGRQPQHF,TGTGCCACCAGTGACTCAAGGGGGCGGCAGCCCCAGCATTTT
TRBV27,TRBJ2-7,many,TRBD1,CASSLFSPAGTGGEQYF,TGTGCCAGCAGTTTATTCAGCCCCGCCGGGACAGGGGGCGAGCAGTACTTC
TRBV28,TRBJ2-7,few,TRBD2,CASSSPGLRRGEQYF,TGTGCCAGCAGTTCACCGGGACTACGTCGAGGCGAGCAGTACTTC
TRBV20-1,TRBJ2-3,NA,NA,CSAHKPGRSDTQYF,TGCAGTGCTCATAAGCCAGGTCGGTCAGATACGCAGTATTTT
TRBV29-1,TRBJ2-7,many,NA,CSARARAYEQYF,TGCAGCGCCAGGGCTCGCGCCTACGAGCAGTACTTC
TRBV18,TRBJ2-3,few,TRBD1,CASSPWDRVDTQYF,TGTGCCAGCTCACCTTGGGACAGGGTGGATACGCAGTATTTT
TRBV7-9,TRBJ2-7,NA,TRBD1,CASSLRTGEREYF,TGTGCCAGCAGCTTACGGACAGGGGAGAGGGAGTACTTC
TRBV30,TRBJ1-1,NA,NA,CAWKQGVTEAFF,TGTGCCTGGAAGCAAGGGGTAACTGAAGCTTTCTTT
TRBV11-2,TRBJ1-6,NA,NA,CASSPGAGTDINPPLHF,TGTGCCAGCAGCCCAGGGGCAGGGACGGACATCAACCCACCCCTCCACTTT
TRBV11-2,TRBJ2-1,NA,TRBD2,CASSRTGTSGIDEQFF,TGTGCCAGCAGCCGTACCGGGACTAGCGGGATCGATGAGCAGTTCTTC
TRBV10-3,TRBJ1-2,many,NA,CAISGRGTANYGYTF,TGTGCCATCAGTGGTAGAGGCACAGCTAACTATGGCTACACCTTC
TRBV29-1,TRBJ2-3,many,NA,CSASEVLTDTQYF,TGCAGCGCCTCGGAAGTTTTAACAGATACGCAGTATTTT
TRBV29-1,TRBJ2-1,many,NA,CSVDRTGGGGNEQFF,TGCAGCGTTGACCGTACAGGGGGGGGAGGCAATGAGCAGTTCTTC
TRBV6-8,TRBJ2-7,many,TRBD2,CASSYSSGDAYEQYF,TGTGCCAGCAGTTACTCTAGCGGGGATGCCTACGAGCAGTACTTC
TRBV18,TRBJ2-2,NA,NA,CASSPTPGLNTGELFF,TGTGCCAGCTCACCGACCCCAGGGTTGAACACCGGGGAGCTGTTTTTT
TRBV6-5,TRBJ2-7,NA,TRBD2,CASGLAGGPIYEQYF,TGTGCCAGCGGTCTAGCGGGAGGGCCAATCTACGAGCAGTACTTC
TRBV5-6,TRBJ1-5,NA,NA,CASIPGPEQAYKQPQHF,TGTGCCAGCATCCCGGGACCAGAACAAGCATACAAGCAGCCCCAGCATTTT
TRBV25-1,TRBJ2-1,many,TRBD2,CASRLAGTNEQFF,TGTGCCAGCAGACTAGCGGGTACGAATGAGCAGTTCTTC
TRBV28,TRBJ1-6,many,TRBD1,CASSLMDRGNSPLHF,TGTGCCAGCAGTTTAATGGACAGGGGCAATTCACCCCTCCACTTT
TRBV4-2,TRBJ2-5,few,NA,CASSQGVAGETQYF,TGTGCCAGCAGCCAAGGGGTAGCCGGGGAGACCCAGTACTTC
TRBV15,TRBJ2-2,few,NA,CATSHRNTGELFF,TGTGCCACCAGCCACAGGAACACCGGGGAGCTGTTTTTT
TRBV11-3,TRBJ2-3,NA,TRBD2,CASSPRRELDTQYF,TGTGCCAGCAGCCCAAGGCGGGAGTTGGATACGCAGTATTTT
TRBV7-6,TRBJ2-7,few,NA,CASSQSPTKQYF,TGTGCCAGCAGCCAAAGTCCTACGAAGCAGTACTTC
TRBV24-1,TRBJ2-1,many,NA,CATSPGVYNEQFF,TGTGCCACCAGCCCGGGGGTCTACAATGAGCAGTTCTTC
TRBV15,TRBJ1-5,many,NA,CAAGQANQPQHF,TGTGCCGCCGGACAAGCGAATCAGCCCCAGCATTTT
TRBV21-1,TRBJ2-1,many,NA,CARVRCGTYNEQFF,TGTGCCCGCGTCAGGTGTGGAACCTACAATGAGCAGTTCTTC
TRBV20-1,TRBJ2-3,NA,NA,CSAPAQGRTDTQYF,TGCAGTGCTCCGGCGCAGGGAAGGACAGATACGCAGTATTTT
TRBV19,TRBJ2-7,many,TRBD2,CASSKGLTREQYF,TGTGCCAGTAGTAAGGGACTAACGCGCGAGCAGTACTTC
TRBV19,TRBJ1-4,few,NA,CASSQLRGGKLFF,TGTGCCAGTAGCCAACTCCGAGGCGGAAAACTGTTTTTT
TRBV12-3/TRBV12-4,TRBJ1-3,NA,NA,CASSLPRVGPGPSGNTIYF,TGTGCCAGCAGTTTACCCAGGGTTGGTCCTGGACCCTCTGGAAACACCATATATTTT
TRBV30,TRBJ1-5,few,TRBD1,CAWNFGTGNQPQHF,TGTGCCTGGAATTTTGGGACAGGGAATCAGCCCCAGCATTTT
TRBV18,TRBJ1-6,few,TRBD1,CASSPDRSSYNSPLHF,TGTGCCAGCTCACCGGACAGGAGCTCCTATAATTCACCCCTCCACTTT
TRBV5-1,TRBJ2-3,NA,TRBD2,CASRNGTSRADTQYF,TGCGCCAGCAGGAACGGGACTAGCAGAGCAGATACGCAGTATTTT
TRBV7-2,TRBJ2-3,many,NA,CASSPRVSQTDTQYF,TGTGCCAGCAGCCCTAGGGTGTCTCAAACAGATACGCAGTATTTT
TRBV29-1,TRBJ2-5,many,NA,CSVEITIQETQYF,TGCAGCGTTGAGATCACGATCCAAGAGACCCAGTACTTC
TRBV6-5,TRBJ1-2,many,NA,CASSYRDRNYGYTF,TGTGCCAGCAGTTACAGGGATCGGAACTATGGCTACACCTTC
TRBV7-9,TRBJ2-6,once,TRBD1,CASSLALIRDRALGANVLTF,TGTGCCAGCAGCTTAGCGCTAATTCGGGACAGGGCTCTGGGGGCCAACGTCCTGACTTTC
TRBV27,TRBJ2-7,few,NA,CASSLDRATYEQYF,TGTGCCAGCAGCCTCGACCGAGCAACCTACGAGCAGTACTTC
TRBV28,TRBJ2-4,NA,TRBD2,CASSLLAGGPVKNIQYF,TGTGCCAGCAGTTTATTAGCGGGAGGGCCTGTCAAAAACATTCAGTACTTC
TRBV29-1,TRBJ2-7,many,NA,CSVSWTASYEQYF,TGCAGCGTTTCCTGGACTGCATCCTACGAGCAGTACTTC
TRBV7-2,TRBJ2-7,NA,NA,CASSPPGWISYEQYF,TGTGCCAGCAGCCCCCCGGGTTGGATATCCTACGAGCAGTACTTC
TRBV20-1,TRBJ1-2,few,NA,CSARDSTLRGLAGYGYTF,TGCAGTGCTAGAGACAGTACCCTACGCGGACTGGCCGGATATGGCTACACCTTC
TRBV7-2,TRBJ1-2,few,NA,CASSLAPSTGYGYTF,TGTGCCAGCAGCTTAGCCCCCTCGACGGGCTATGGCTACACCTTC
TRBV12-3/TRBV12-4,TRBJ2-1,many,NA,CASSSGSNEQFF,TGTGCCAGCAGTTCTGGCTCCAATGAGCAGTTCTTC
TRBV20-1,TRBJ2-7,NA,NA,CSASGPYEQYF,TGCAGTGCCAGCGGCCCCTACGAGCAGTACTTC
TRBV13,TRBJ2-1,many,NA,CASSLGVSSYNEQFF,TGTGCCAGCAGCTTGGGGGTGAGCTCCTACAATGAGCAGTTCTTC
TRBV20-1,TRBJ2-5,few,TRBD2,CSARYGRGGETQYF,TGCAGTGCTCGTTACGGACGGGGGGGAGAGACCCAGTACTTC
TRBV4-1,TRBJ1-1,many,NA,CASTFDPGWNTEAFF,TGCGCCAGCACCTTCGACCCGGGCTGGAACACTGAAGCTTTCTTT
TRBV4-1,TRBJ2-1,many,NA,CASREPGHNNEQFF,TGCGCCAGCAGAGAACCGGGACACAACAATGAGCAGTTCTTC
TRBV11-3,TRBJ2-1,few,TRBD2,CASSSGGGYNEQFF,TGTGCCAGCAGCTCGGGAGGAGGCTACAATGAGCAGTTCTTC
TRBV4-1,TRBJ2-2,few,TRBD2,CASSPRGTSGKYGELFF,TGCGCCAGCAGCCCCCGAGGGACTAGCGGGAAGTACGGGGAGCTGTTTTTT